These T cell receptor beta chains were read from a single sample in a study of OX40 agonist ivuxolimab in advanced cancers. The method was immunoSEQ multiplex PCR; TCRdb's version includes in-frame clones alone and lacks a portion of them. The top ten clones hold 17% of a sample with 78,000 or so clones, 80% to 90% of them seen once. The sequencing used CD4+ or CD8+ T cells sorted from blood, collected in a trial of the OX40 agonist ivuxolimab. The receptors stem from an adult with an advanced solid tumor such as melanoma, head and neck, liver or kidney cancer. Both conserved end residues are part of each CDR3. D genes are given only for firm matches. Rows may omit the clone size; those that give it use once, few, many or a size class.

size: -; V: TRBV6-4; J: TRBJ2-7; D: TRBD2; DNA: TGTGCCAGCAGTGAAGAGTGGGCGGGAGGATACGAGCAGTACTTC; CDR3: CASSEEWAGGYEQYF
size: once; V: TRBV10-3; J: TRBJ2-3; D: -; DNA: TGTGCCATCAGTGAGTTCCCGGGGCGGAGCACAGATACGCAGTATTTT; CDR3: CAISEFPGRSTDTQYF
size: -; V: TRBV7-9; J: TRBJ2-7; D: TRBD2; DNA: TGTGCCAGCAGCCTCAGCTTAGCGGGAGTTGGCGAGCAGTACTTC; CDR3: CASSLSLAGVGEQYF
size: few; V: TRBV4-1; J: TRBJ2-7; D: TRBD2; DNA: TGCGCCAGCAGCCAGCTTAGCGGGGTCGAGCAGTACTTC; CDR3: CASSQLSGVEQYF
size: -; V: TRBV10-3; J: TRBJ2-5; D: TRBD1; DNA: TGTGCCATCAGACCCTCCTGGACAGGGGGAGAGACCCAGTACTTC; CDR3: CAIRPSWTGGETQYF
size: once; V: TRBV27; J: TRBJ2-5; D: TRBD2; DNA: TGTGCCAGCAGTCCCCCCCGACTAGCGGGAGTAGAGACCCAGTACTTC; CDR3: CASSPPRLAGVETQYF
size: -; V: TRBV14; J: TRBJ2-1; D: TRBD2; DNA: TGTGCCAGCAGCCAAACGACTAGCGCGTCCGAGCAGTTCTTC; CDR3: CASSQTTSASEQFF
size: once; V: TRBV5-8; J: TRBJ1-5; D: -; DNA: TGTGCCAGCAGCCGAAGGAATCAGCCCCAGCATTTT; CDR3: CASSRRNQPQHF
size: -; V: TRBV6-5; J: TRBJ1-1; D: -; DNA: TGTGCCAGCAGTTACTCGAACAAGAACACTGAAGCTTTCTTT; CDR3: CASSYSNKNTEAFF
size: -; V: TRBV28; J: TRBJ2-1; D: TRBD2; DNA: TGTGCCAGCAGTCTCCCCGGACTAGCGGGATTCAATGAGCAGTTCTTC; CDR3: CASSLPGLAGFNEQFF
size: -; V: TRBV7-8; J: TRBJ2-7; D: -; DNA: TGTGCCAGCAGCTTCGGACTATTCCTCACCTCCTACGAGCAGTACTTC; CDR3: CASSFGLFLTSYEQYF
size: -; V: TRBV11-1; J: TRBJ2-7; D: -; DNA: TGTGCCAGCAGCTTAGGGCCAGGCACTAATCCGACCTACGAGCAGTACTTC; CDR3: CASSLGPGTNPTYEQYF
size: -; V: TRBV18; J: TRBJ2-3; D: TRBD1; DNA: TGTGCCAGCTCGACACAGGGGGCAGATACGCAGTATTTT; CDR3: CASSTQGADTQYF
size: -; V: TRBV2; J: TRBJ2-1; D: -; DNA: TGTGCCAGCAGTGAAGCGGGCCTCACCTACAATGAGCAGTTCTTC; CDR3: CASSEAGLTYNEQFF
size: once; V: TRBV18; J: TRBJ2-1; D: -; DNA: TGTGCCAGCTCAATCGAGCATGAGCAGTTCTTC; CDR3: CASSIEHEQFF
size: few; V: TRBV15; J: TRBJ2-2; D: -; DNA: TGTGCCACCAGGGGGGATATCACCCGAACCGGGGAGCTGTTTTTT; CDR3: CATRGDITRTGELFF
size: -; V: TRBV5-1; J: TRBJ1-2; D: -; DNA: TGCGCCAGCAGCTTGAGGTCAGCTGACTATGGCTACACCTTC; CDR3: CASSLRSADYGYTF
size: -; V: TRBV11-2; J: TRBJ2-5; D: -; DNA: TGTGCCAGCAGCTTAGATCCTGGGTACCAAGAGACCCAGTACTTC; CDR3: CASSLDPGYQETQYF
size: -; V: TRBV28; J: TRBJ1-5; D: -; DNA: TGTGCCAGCAGCCGAGGGGGAATGGGCAATCAGCCCCAGCATTTT; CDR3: CASSRGGMGNQPQHF
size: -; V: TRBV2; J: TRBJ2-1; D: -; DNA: TGTGCCAGCAGTGAAACCCCGCACAATGAGCAGTTCTTC; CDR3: CASSETPHNEQFF
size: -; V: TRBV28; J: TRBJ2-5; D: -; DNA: TGTGCCAGCAGTTTGAGGGGTCCCTTGAGAAACCAAGAGACCCAGTACTTC; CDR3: CASSLRGPLRNQETQYF
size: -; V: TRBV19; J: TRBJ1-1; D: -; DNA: TGTGCCAGTAGTCCCCAGGGAGGCGTCATGAACACTGAAGCTTTCTTT; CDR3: CASSPQGGVMNTEAFF
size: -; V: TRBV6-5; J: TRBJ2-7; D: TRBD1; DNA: TGTGCCAGCAGGTGGGACAGGCTCTCCGAGCAGTACTTC; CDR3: CASRWDRLSEQYF
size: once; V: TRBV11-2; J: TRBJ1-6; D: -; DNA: TGTGCCAGCAGCTCCAGGGATTCACCCCTCCACTTT; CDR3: CASSSRDSPLHF
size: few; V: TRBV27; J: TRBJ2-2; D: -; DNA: TGTGCCAGCAGTTCATACAGTAACACCGGGGAGCTGTTTTTT; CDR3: CASSSYSNTGELFF
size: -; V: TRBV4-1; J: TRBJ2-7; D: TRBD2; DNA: TGCGCCAGCAGCCAAGATATTAGCGGGAGGGGCGAGCAGTACTTC; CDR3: CASSQDISGRGEQYF
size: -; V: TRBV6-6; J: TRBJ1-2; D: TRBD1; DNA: TGTGCCAGCAGTCAAAACGCCGGGACAGGAAGGGATGGCTACACCTTC; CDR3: CASSQNAGTGRDGYTF
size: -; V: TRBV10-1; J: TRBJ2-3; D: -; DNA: TGCGCCAGCAGTGAAAGGAGCTCTAGCACAGATACGCAGTATTTT; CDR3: CASSERSSSTDTQYF
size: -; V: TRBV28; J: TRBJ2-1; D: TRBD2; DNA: TGTGCCAGCAGTTTAATGCGGGAGGGTTACAATGAGCAGTTCTTC; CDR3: CASSLMREGYNEQFF
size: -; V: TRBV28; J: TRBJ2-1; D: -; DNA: TGTGCCAGCAGTTTGGTGGCGCATGAGCAGTTCTTC; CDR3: CASSLVAHEQFF
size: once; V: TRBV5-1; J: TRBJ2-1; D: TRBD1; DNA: TGCGCCAGCAGCTTGACGGCAGGGGGAAATGAGCAGTTCTTC; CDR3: CASSLTAGGNEQFF
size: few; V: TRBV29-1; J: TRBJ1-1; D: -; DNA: TGCAGCGTCCGAAGGTCAGGGACTGAAGCTTTCTTT; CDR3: CSVRRSGTEAFF
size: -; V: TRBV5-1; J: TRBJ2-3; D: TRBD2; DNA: TGCGCCAGCGCCCCGGGACTAGCGGGAGGTACGCAGTATTTT; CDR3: CASAPGLAGGTQYF
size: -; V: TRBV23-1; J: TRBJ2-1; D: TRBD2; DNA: TGCGCCAGCAGTCAACCGGGACTAGCGGTCTACAATGAGCAGTTCTTC; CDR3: CASSQPGLAVYNEQFF
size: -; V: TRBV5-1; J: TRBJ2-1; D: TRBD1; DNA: TGCGCCAGCAGCTCGGGTTCAGGGACAGGGGGTGGGAATGAGCAGTTCTTC; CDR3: CASSSGSGTGGGNEQFF
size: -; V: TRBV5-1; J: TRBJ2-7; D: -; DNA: TGCGCCAGCAGCTCGCTTTCTATAGCAGACAGCTCCTACGAGCAGTACTTC; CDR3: CASSSLSIADSSYEQYF
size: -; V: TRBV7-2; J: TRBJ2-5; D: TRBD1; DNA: TGTGCCAGCAGCTTAAACAGGGGAGAGACCCAGTACTTC; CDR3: CASSLNRGETQYF
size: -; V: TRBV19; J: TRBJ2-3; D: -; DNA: TGTGCCAGTAGTGTGACAGGTCTGAGCACAGATACGCAGTATTTT; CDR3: CASSVTGLSTDTQYF
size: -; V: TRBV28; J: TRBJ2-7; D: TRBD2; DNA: TGTGCCAGCATAAGCGGGAGACTCCCCTACGAGCAGTACTTC; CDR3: CASISGRLPYEQYF
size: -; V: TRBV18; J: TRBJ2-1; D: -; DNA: TGTGCCAGCTCACCACGTCAGTTTGTCGGTGATGAGCAGTTCTTC; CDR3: CASSPRQFVGDEQFF
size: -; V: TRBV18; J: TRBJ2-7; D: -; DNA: TGTGCCAGCTCACCCGGGACCGACTCCTACGAGCAGTACTTC; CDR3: CASSPGTDSYEQYF
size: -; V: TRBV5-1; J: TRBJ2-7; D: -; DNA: TGCGCCAGCAGCTTGCGGGCGGGGTACGAGCAGTACTTC; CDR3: CASSLRAGYEQYF
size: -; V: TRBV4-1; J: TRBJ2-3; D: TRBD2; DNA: TGCGCCAGCAAAGGTGAGGGAGGGATACTCACAGATACGCAGTATTTT; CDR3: CASKGEGGILTDTQYF
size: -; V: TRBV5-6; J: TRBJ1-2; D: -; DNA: TGTGCCAGCAGCCCCTACCACAGGTTACAGCACTATGGCTACACCTTC; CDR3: CASSPYHRLQHYGYTF
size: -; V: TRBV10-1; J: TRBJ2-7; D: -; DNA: TGCGCCAGCAGTGATCGTGGAATGACCTACGAGCAGTACTTC; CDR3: CASSDRGMTYEQYF
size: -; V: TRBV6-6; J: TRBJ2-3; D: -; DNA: TGTGCCAGCAGCCTACCCGGGATGGCAGATACGCAGTATTTT; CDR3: CASSLPGMADTQYF
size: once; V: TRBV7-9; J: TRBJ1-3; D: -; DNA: TGTGCCAGCAGCTTACTGGCAGGGGACCTCGGAAACACCATATATTTT; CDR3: CASSLLAGDLGNTIYF